This record concerns one TCR beta chain sequence. Its specific antigen is unknown. No much larger clone exists at a distance of one base, and base qualities are not known. Using the deep immunoSEQ assay, multiplex PCR amplified TCR CDR3 regions from genomic DNA. Genomic DNA extracted from each cell subset was distributed evenly over all wells of several immunoSEQ 96-well plates, and each plate served as one replicate. For sorted subsets, approximately 210 ng of genomic DNA, equivalent to some 30,000 T cell genomes, went into each replicate PCR. Purified libraries were measured with a Qubit 3.0 fluorometer, size-checked on a Bioanalyzer 2100, and measured again with the KAPA Library Quantification kit. Every immunoSEQ 96-well plate was sequenced on a separate single-read 150-cycle Illumina NextSeq 550 flow cell. Per the source publication's procedure: Because the immunoSEQ output held only junctional sequences and lacked quality scores, the filtering could not match the filtering applied to full-length reads. Sequences were annotated with PyIR, a Python wrapper for IgBLAST v1.9, and V/J genes and CDR3 were assigned using IMGT germline references. Reads with weak V/J assignments (E-value above 1e-6), missing CDR3, stop codons, out-of-frame junctions, or ambiguous translated residues were removed. A V3J clonotype was defined by an identical inferred V gene, J gene, and CDR3 amino acid sequence. Percentage overlap between repertoires was computed as shared unique clonotypes divided by the size of the smaller repertoire. Repertoire richness was assessed with RTK rarefaction, the Chao1 estimator, and Recon v2.1 estimates of unobserved clonotypes. OLGA was used to compute generation probabilities for all TCRbeta clonotypes that the gDNA method yielded from a few donors. The table comes from immuneACCESS by way of TCRdb, which keeps in-frame sequences with V and J called. Part of the clones is missing from these tables; in studies checked, under half for an unresolved V gene and the rest for unknown reasons. V, J and clone size are those of that table, while D and trimming were read from the DNA. Recorded for this sample are 1,500,000 or so clones; roughly 96% of them occurred a single time. Of the sample, approximately 1% falls within the top ten clones.

The donors were healthy, HIV-negative adults who had no recently reported acute infections or vaccinations. Only Caucasian adults living in Nashville, Tennessee, USA were represented among the donors. CD4+ T cells were enriched by magnetic negative selection; naive cells were then positively selected on CD45RA, and the negative fraction formed the memory subset. Blood was collected by leukapheresis, and PBMCs were isolated by Ficoll-Histopaque density gradient centrifugation and then cryopreserved in liquid nitrogen vapor phase. Purity and quantity of every magnetically sorted T cell population were checked by analytical flow cytometry. Genomic DNA was isolated from every sorted fraction and measured by UV absorbance on a Nanodrop 2000c. This sample was taken from a study of shared clonotypes between healthy human individuals (TCRdb year 2020). Concerning the study at large: The cohort included three men and two women between 18 and 49 years of age. Per donor, three plates each were used for CD4 naive and CD4 memory, two for CD8 naive, and one for CD8 memory. To estimate repertoire size and how much clonotypes are shared between individuals, the study performed deep sequencing of blood TCR repertoires from roughly five healthy adults. Each donor's leukapheresis produced roughly between about 0.8 and 10 billion PBMCs. Libraries were prepared and TCR repertoires were sequenced by different laboratories using diverse techniques, in order to increase sequencing depth and limit assay-specific biases.

Results and caveats for the whole study, not just this receptor: Pairwise subsampling indicated that sequencing depth was expected to affect the degree of clonotype sharing among donors. About 5% of naive CD4, 3.5% of naive CD8, roughly 2.5% of memory CD4, and over 0.35% of memory CD8 clonotypes were shared across four donors. Because the study included only a small number of donors, the genetic and exposure-history diversity represented was limited. Estimated clonotype richness was generally larger for naive than for memory subsets. Sampling was restricted to blood, and TCR repertoires in tissue are likely to differ from TCR repertoires in blood. Compared with non-shared clonotypes, clonotypes shared by all four sorted-subset donors had higher generation probabilities. Incomplete sequencing was indicated by rarefaction of sorted-subset datasets, despite the large sequencing depth.

V is reduced by 5 bases and J by 5 bases, leaving a spacing of 12 bases between them. From cysteine to phenylalanine, the CDR3 is 14 amino acids long. Only the CDR3 DNA stays, 42 bases, in frame from base 1. CDR1 and CDR2, looked up from the germline V gene (reference sequence), are SEHNR and FQNEAQ. The chain links TRBV7-9 with TRBJ1-4; no D segment can be confidently identified. The sample was naive CD4+ T cells sorted from blood. What the cell subset or site label conveys for this sample: CD45RA+ positively selected. The receptor comes from a young man in good health. CDR3 sequence: CASSPLGRNEKLFF. The bases are TGTGCCAGCAGCCCTCTGGGGAGAAATGAAAAACTGTTTTTT.